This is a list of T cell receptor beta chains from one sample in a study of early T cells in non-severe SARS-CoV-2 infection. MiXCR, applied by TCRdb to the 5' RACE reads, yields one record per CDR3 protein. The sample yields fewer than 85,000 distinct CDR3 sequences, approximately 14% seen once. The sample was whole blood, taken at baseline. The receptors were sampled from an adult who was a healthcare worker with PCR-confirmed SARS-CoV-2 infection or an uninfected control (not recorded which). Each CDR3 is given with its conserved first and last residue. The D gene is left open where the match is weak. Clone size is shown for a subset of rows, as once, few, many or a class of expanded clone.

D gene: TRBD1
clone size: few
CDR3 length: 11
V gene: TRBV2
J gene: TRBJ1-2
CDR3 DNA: TGTGCCAGCAGGGGACAGGAAGGCTACACCTTC
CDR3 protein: CASRGQEGYTF

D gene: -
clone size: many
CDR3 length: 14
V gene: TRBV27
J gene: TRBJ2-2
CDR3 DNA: TGTGCCAGCAGTCGAGGGCCGACCACCGGGGAGCTGTTTTTT
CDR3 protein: CASSRGPTTGELFF

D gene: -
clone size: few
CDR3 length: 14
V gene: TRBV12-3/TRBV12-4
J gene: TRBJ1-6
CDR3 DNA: TGTGCCAGCAGTCCACAGGGTGGGAATTCACCCCTCCACTTT
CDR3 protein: CASSPQGGNSPLHF

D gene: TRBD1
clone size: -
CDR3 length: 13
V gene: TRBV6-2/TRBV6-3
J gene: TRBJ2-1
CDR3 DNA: TGTGCCAGCAGTTCGACAGGGTTCAATGAGCAGTTCTTC
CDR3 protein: CASSSTGFNEQFF

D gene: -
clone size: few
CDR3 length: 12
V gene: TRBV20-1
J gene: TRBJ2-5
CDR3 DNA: TGCAGTGCTAGTCTCGGGGTAGAGACCCAGTACTTC
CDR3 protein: CSASLGVETQYF

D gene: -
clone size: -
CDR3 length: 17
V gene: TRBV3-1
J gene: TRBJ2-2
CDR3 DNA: TGTGCCAGCAGCCAACTCTACAGGGTGGCGAACACCGGGGAGCTGTTTTTT
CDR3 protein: CASSQLYRVANTGELFF

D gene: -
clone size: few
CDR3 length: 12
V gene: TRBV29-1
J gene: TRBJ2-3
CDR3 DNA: TGCAGCGTACAGGATTCCACAGATACGCAGTATTTT
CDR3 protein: CSVQDSTDTQYF

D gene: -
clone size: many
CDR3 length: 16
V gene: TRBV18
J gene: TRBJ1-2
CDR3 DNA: TGTGCCAGCTCACAAGTCGAAGGGGCTAGAAACTATGGCTACACCTTC
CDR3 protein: CASSQVEGARNYGYTF

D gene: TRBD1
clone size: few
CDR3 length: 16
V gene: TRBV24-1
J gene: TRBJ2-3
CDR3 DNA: TGTGCCACCAGTGATAGGACAGGGGAGAGCACAGATACGCAGTATTTT
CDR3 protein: CATSDRTGESTDTQYF

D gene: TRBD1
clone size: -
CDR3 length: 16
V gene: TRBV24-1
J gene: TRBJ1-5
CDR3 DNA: TGTGCCACCAGTGACGGGGACAGGGGAACGGGCCAGCCCCAGCATTTT
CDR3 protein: CATSDGDRGTGQPQHF

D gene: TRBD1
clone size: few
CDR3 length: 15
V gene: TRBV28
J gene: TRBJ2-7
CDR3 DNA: TGTGCCAGCAGTTTAACGGGGCAGGGGGTCCCCAGTGCCAACTTC
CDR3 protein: CASSLTGQGVPSANF

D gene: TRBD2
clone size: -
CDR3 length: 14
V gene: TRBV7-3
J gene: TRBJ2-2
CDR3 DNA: TGTGCCAGCAGCTTAACCGGACTAGCCGGGGAGCTGTTTTTT
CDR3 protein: CASSLTGLAGELFF

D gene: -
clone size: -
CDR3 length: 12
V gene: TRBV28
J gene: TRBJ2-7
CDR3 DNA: TGTGCCAGCAGTTCAGGGGTGAGGGAGCAGTACTTC
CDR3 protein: CASSSGVREQYF

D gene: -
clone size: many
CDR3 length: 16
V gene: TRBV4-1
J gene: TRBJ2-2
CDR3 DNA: TGCGCCAGCAGCCTTCTAGGGGGTTTGGACACCGGGGAGCTGTTTTTT
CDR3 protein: CASSLLGGLDTGELFF

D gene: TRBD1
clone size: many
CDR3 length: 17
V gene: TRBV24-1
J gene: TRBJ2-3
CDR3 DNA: TGTGCCACCAGTGATTTGGGGGGGGACAGGGTAGGGTATACGCAGTATTTT
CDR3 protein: CATSDLGGDRVGYTQYF

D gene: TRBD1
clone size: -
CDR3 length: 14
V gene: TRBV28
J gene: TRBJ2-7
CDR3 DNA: TGTGCCAGCAGTTCCTCAGGGGGAAGTTACGAGCAGTACTTC
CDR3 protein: CASSSSGGSYEQYF

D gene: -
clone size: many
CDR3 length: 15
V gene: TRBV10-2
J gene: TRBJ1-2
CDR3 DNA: TGCGCCAGCAGTGAGTTTGAGGGGGCTAACTATGGCTACACCTTC
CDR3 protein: CASSEFEGANYGYTF

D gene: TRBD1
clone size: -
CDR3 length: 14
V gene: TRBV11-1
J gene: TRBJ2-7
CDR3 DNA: TGTGCCAGCAGCCGACAGGGGGGGACCTACGAGCAGTACTTC
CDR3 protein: CASSRQGGTYEQYF

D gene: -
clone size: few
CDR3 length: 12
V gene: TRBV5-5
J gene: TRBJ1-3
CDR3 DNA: TGTGCCAGCTCGGGCTTTGGAAACACCATATATTTT
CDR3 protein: CASSGFGNTIYF

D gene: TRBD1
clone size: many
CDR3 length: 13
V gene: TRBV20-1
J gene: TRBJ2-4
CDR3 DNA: TGCAGTGTTACGAGAGGGGGCTGGGGCATTCAGTACTTC
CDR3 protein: CSVTRGGWGIQYF

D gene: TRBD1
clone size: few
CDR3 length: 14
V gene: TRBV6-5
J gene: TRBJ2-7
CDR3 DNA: TGTGCCAGCAGTTACTCACCGGGACAGGGGGCACTGTACTTC
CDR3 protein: CASSYSPGQGALYF

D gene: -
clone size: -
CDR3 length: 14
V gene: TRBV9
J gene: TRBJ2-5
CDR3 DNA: TGTGCCAGCAGCGTAGGATACAGGGAGGAGACCCAGTACTTC
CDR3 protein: CASSVGYREETQYF

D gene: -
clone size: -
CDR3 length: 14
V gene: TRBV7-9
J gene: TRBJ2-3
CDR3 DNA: TGTGCCAGCCAAAATAGCGCCTCCACAGATACGCAGTATTTT
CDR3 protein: CASQNSASTDTQYF

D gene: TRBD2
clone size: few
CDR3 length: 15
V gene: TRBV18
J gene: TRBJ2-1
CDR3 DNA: TGTGCCAGCTCGCCGAGCACTAGCGAGAGGATTGAGCAGTTCTTC
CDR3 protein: CASSPSTSERIEQFF

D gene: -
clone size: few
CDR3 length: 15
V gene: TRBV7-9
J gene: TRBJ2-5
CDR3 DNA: TGTGCCAGCAGCTCCCAGGGGGGAGCCCAAGAGACCCAGTACTTC
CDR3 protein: CASSSQGGAQETQYF

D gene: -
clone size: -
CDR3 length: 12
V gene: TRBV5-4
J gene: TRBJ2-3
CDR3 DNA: TGTGCCAGCAGCTCAGGGCCCGATACGCAGTATTTT
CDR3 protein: CASSSGPDTQYF

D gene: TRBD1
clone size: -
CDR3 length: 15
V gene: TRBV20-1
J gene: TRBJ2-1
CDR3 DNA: TGCAGTGCTAGTTCCCGGACAGGGGGAACAAATGAGCAGTTCTTC
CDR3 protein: CSASSRTGGTNEQFF

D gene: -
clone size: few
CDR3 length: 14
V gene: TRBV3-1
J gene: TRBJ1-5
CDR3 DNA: TGTGCCAGCAGCCACGGACGGCAGAATCAGCCCCAGCATTTT
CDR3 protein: CASSHGRQNQPQHF

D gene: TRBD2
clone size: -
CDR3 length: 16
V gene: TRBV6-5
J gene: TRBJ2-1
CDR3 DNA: TGTGCCAGCAGTTTGAGCGGGGGGAGCTCCTACAATGAGCAGTTCTTC
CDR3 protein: CASSLSGGSSYNEQFF

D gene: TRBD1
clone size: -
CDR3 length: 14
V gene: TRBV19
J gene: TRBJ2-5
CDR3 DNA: TGTGCCACCCAAAAGGACAGGGATCGGGAGACCCAGTACTTC
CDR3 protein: CATQKDRDRETQYF

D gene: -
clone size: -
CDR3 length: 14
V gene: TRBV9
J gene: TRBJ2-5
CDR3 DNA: TGTGCCAGCAGCGTCGGACTGGGGCAAGAGACCCAGTACTTC
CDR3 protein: CASSVGLGQETQYF

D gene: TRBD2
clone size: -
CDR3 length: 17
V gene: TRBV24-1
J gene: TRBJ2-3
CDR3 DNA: TGTGCCACCAGTGATTTCTCTCTAGCGGGGAACACAGATACGCAGTATTTT
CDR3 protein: CATSDFSLAGNTDTQYF

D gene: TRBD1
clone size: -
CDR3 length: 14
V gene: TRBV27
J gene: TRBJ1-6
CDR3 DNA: TGTGCCAGCACCCCGACAGGGCGAGGCTCACCCCTCCACTTT
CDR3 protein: CASTPTGRGSPLHF

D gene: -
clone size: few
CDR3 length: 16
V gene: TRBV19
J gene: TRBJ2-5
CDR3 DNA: TGTGCCAGTAGCGGCGTCACGACCCAGACCAAAGAGACCCAGTACTTC
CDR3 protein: CASSGVTTQTKETQYF

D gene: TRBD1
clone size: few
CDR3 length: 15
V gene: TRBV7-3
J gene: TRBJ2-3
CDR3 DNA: TGTGCCAGCAGCTTAGGGGACAGGGGGAGTGATACGCAGTATTTT
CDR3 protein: CASSLGDRGSDTQYF

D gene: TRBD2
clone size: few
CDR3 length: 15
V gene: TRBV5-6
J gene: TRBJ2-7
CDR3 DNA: TGTGCCAGCAGCCGGGGGACTAGCGCCTACTACGAGCAGTACTTC
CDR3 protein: CASSRGTSAYYEQYF

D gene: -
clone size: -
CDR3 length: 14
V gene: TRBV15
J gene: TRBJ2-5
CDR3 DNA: TGTGCCACCAGCAGTCCGAGGTACCAAGAGACCCAGTACTTC
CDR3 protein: CATSSPRYQETQYF